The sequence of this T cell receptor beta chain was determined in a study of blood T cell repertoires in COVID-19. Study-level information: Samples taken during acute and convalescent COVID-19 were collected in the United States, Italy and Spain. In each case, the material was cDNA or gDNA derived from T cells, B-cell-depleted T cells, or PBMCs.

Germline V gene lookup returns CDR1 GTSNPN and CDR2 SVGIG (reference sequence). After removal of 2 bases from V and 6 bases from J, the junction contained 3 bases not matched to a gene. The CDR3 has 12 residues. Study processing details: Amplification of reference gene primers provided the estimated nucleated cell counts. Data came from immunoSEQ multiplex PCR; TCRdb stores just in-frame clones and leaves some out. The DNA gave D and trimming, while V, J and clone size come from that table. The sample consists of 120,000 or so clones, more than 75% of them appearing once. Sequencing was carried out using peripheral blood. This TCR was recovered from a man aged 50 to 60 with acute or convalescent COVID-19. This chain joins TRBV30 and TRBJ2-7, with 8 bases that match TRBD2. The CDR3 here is CAWSQSGGEQYF. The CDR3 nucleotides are TGTGCCTGGAGTCAAAGCGGGGGCGAGCAGTACTTC.